This note documents a single T cell receptor (beta chain) sequence. TCRdb recomputed calls from the RACE reads with MiXCR, one row per CDR3 protein. The sample consists of about 160,000 distinct CDR3 sequences, 28% of them appearing once. This sample stems from a study of human T cells and chemical hapten exposure. As for the study in general: Patients having alopecia areata, totalis or universalis were mostly female.

Trimming left V 6 bases short and J 3 bases short, with 12 bases between. The germline gives CDR1 KGHSH, CDR2 LQKENI. CDR3 size: 14 residues. Time point noted: patch test 3, about 24 weeks after DPC sensitization. The treatment denotes: therapeutic diphenylcyclopropenone sensitization with weekly scalp DPC. The rearrangement joins TRBV18 to TRBJ1-5, with D perhaps matching TRBD1 (5 bases). Sample: whole blood, taken in connection with sensitization to the hapten diphenylcyclopropenone (DPC). This clonotype originated in a woman in her late teens or twenties with alopecia areata. Some clones in this sample may be carry-over from other donors' samples. The CDR3 coding sequence is TGTGCCAGCTCCCGAGACAGAAACAATCAGCCCCAGCATTTT. It codes for CASSRDRNNQPQHF.